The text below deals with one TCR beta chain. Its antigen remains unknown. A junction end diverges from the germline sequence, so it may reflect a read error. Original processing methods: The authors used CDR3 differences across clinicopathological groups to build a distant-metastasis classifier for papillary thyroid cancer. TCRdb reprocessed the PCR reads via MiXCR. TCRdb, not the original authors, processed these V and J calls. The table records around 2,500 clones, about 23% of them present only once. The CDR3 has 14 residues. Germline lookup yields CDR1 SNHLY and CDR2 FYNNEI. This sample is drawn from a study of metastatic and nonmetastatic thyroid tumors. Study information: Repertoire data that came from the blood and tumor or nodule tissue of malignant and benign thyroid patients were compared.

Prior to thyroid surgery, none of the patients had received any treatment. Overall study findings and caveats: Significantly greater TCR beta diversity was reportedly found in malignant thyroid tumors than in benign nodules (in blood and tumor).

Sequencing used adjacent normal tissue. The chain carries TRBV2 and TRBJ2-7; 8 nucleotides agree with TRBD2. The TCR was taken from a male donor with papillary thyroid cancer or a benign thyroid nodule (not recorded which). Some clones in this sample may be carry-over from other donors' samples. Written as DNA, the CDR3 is TGTGCCAGCGACTCCGGGACTAGATCCTCCGAGCAGTACTTC. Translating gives CASDSGTRSSEQYF.